Below are 27 T cell receptor beta chains sequenced from a single sample in a study of T cells in Graves' hyperthyroidism and ophthalmopathy. Using RNA transcripts as the source, TCR beta CDR3 regions were amplified. During a first-round RT-PCR of the TCR CDR3, the HTBI primer set was used. Each CDR3 protein gets one entry after TCRdb re-called the multiplex PCR reads with MiXCR. The sample shows approximately 200,000 distinct CDR3 sequences, 15% to 20% of them seen only once. Sequencing input: blood. These receptor sequences come from a man aged 35-49 years with Graves' hyperthyroidism.

Many counts were recorded for this clonotype. The chain has TRBV20-1 and TRBJ2-3; D is ambiguous. Deletions cut 7 bases from V and 1 base from J, with 6 bases between. CDR3 length: 11 amino acids. CDR1 is DFQATT, CDR2 SNEGSKA, per germline (reference sequence). CDR3 in amino acids: CSGVGTDTQYF. CDR3 DNA sequence: TGCAGTGGTGTGGGCACAGATACGCAGTATTTT.

This clonotype was recorded a few times. The genes are TRBV4-3 and TRBJ2-1; possibly TRBD1 for D (5 bases). The CDR3 runs to 12 residues. Germline V lookup: CDR1 LGHNA, CDR2 YSLEER. V lost 1 base and J lost 11, with 9 bases in between. The CDR3 DNA is TGCGCCAGCAGCCAAGTCCCAGGGCAGCAGTTCTTC. Encoded protein: CASSQVPGQQFF.

This clonotype showed up many times. The chain recombines TRBV28 with TRBJ1-6, with D perhaps TRBD1 (6 bases). Germline V gives CDR1 MDHEN, CDR2 SYDVKM. Trimming removed 4 bases from V and 7 bases from J, with 11 bases in between. The CDR3 extends over 14 amino acids. The chain's CDR3 is CASSYRDQNSPLHF. The CDR3 bases are TGTGCCAGCAGTTACAGGGATCAGAATTCACCCCTCCACTTT.

In its sample, this clonotype was seen a few times. The chain is built from TRBV9 and TRBJ1-5, with D maybe TRBD1 (6 bases). The germline V gene has CDR1 SGDLS and CDR2 YYNGEE. The CDR3 is 15 residues long. V was cut by 0 bases and J by 4 bases, with 11 bases left in between. The CDR3 region has the DNA TGTGCCAGCAGCGTAGATTGGACAGAGAATCAGCCCCAGCATTTT. It encodes CASSVDWTENQPQHF.

The genes are TRBV4-2 and TRBJ2-2, with D hard to call. CDR3 size: 15 residues. V shed 3 bases and J shed 5 bases, with 13 bases lying between them. Germline V CDR1 and CDR2: LGHNA, YNFKEQ. CDR3 nucleotides: TGTGCCAGCAGCCAGATCAACGAGAATACCGGGGAGCTGTTTTTT. This sequence encodes CASSQINENTGELFF.

This clonotype was observed at least ten times. The chain carries TRBV4-3 and TRBJ2-5; 8 bases align to TRBD2. V gave up 0 bases and J gave up 5 bases; unmatched junction bases: 5. The CDR3 totals 15 residues. Germline V gives CDR1 LGHNA, CDR2 YSLEER. This chain's CDR3 is CASSQDRGGGETQYF. The CDR3 DNA follows: TGCGCCAGCAGCCAAGATCGGGGGGGCGGGGAGACCCAGTACTTC.

The chain carries TRBV18 and TRBJ2-1, with D possibly TRBD1 on 6 matching bases. Germline V gives CDR1 KGHSH, CDR2 LQKENI. The CDR3 runs to 15 residues. V was cut by 3 bases and J by 1 base, with 10 bases left in between. Here the CDR3 DNA reads TGTGCCAGCTCACCGTTACAGGGTTCCTACAATGAGCAGTTCTTC. Translating gives CASSPLQGSYNEQFF.

There are many counts of this clonotype. V usage is TRBV28 and J usage is TRBJ2-1; 11 bases are shared with TRBD2. Germline V lookup: CDR1 MDHEN, CDR2 SYDVKM. Unmatched junction bases numbered 8, after V lost 5 bases and J lost 8 bases. CDR3 size: 15 residues. CDR3 protein: CASSQLAGAVYEQFF. As DNA, the CDR3 is TGTGCCAGCAGTCAACTAGCGGGGGCGGTCTATGAGCAGTTCTTC. The full variable domain, completed using reference TRBV28 and TRBJ2-1, is DVKVTQSSRYLVKRTGEKVFLECVQDMDHENMFWYRQDPGLGLRLIYFSYDVKMKEKGDIPEGYSVSREKKERFSLILESASTNQTSMYLCASSQLAGAVYEQFFGPGTRLTVL.

This clonotype was recorded many times. The chain uses TRBV11-2 and TRBJ2-7, with D uncertain. The CDR3 totals 14 residues. Trimming removed 1 base from V and 0 bases from J, with 7 bases in between. Germline V gives CDR1 SGHAT, CDR2 FQNNGV. The CDR3 sequence is CASSLGTSSYEQYF. CDR3 sequence (DNA): TGTGCCAGCAGCTTAGGGACGAGCTCCTACGAGCAGTACTTC.

A few counts support this clonotype. The rearrangement uses TRBV24-1 and TRBJ2-3, with D unclear. Germline-derived CDR1 and CDR2 are KGHDR and SFDVKD. This CDR3 is built from 12 residues. Trimming cost V 6 bases and J 0 bases, with 3 bases left between them. The CDR3 reads CATSRSTDTQYF. CDR3 coding DNA: TGTGCCACCAGTCGAAGCACAGATACGCAGTATTTT.

The table lists this clonotype with many counts. The V and J genes are TRBV24-1 and TRBJ2-2; D gene unclear. V lost 2 bases to trimming and J lost 2 bases, with 11 bases between them. This CDR3 has 16 amino acids. Germline lookup yields CDR1 KGHDR and CDR2 SFDVKD. CDR3 in amino acids: CATSDYRRINTGELFF. DNA for the CDR3: TGTGCCACCAGTGATTATCGCAGGATCAACACCGGGGAGCTGTTTTTT.

The chain carries TRBV5-1 and TRBJ2-2; 9 bases are a match to TRBD1. The junction had 12 bases not matched to a gene; V was cut back by 3 bases and J by 6 bases. Germline assignment: CDR1 SGHRS and CDR2 YFSETQ. This CDR3 is built from 17 residues. CDR3 DNA: TGCGCCAGCAGCTACCGGGACAGGGTCTCTCCGGCCGGGGAGCTGTTTTTT. Residues: CASSYRDRVSPAGELFF.

This clonotype has ten or more counts. The chain is built from TRBV7-2 and TRBJ1-5, with D tentatively TRBD1 (6 bases). The germline CDR1 and CDR2 sequences are SGHTA and FQGNSA. The length of the CDR3 is 19 residues. The V end was cut by 0 bases, the J end by 7 bases, with 25 bases between. DNA of the CDR3: TGTGCCAGCAGCTTAGCGCCTAAACTGTTGGGGGGGCTGGACCAGCCCCAGCATTTT. As protein: CASSLAPKLLGGLDQPQHF.

This clonotype was detected many times. The chain couples TRBV15 to TRBJ2-3, with a weak D call TRBD1 (6 bases). Germline V CDR1 and CDR2: LNHNV, YYDKDF (reference sequence). V shed 8 bases and J shed 0 bases, with 18 bases lying between them. The CDR3 is 16 residues long. In DNA form, the CDR3 reads TGTGCCACCGGAAGGGGGACGGGACCTAGCACAGATACGCAGTATTTT. This translates into CATGRGTGPSTDTQYF.

This clonotype was seen at least ten times. CDR3 in DNA: TGCAGTGCTAGAGACAGGGGCGGTGAAAAACTGTTTTTT. Translated: CSARDRGGEKLFF. The genes are TRBV20-1 and TRBJ1-4; D perhaps matches TRBD1 (6 bases). CDR1 is DFQATT, CDR2 SNEGSKA, per germline (reference sequence). The germline V and J ends were trimmed by 0 bases and 7 bases, with 9 bases remaining between them. CDR3 length: 13 amino acids.

The genes are TRBV6-1 and TRBJ2-7, with D perhaps matching TRBD1 (6 bases). Germline-derived CDR1 and CDR2 are MNHNS and SASEGT. The CDR3 is 14 amino acids. The V end lost 5 bases, the J end lost 6 bases, and 17 bases lay between the germline ends. The DNA for the CDR3 is TGTGCCAGCAGTCCACGGACAGTAACCTGCGAGCAGTACTTC. This sequence encodes CASSPRTVTCEQYF.

This clonotype was recorded at least ten times. This chain uses TRBV10-3 with TRBJ2-3, with a tentative D call TRBD1 (5 bases). The CDR3 contains 17 residues. Germline CDR1 reads ENHRY; CDR2 reads SYGVKD. The V end lost 2 bases, the J end lost 0 bases, and 15 bases lay between the germline ends. CDR3 in amino acids: CAISEGAGSPSTDTQYF. CDR3 sequence (DNA): TGTGCCATCAGTGAGGGGGCCGGATCTCCGAGCACAGATACGCAGTATTTT.

This clonotype was found a few times. The chain joins TRBV7-2 to TRBJ1-1, with 8 bases lining up with TRBD1. The CDR3 extends over 15 amino acids. In germline, CDR1 is SGHTA, CDR2 FQGNSA. After removal of 5 bases from V and 6 bases from J, the junction contained 11 bases not matched to a gene. The CDR3 region is CASSEDRESVAEAFF. DNA of the CDR3: TGTGCCAGCAGCGAGGACAGGGAAAGTGTGGCTGAAGCTTTCTTT.

This clonotype was detected ten times or more. This chain joins TRBV2 and TRBJ2-3; perhaps D is TRBD1 or TRBD2 (6 bases each). Between the trimmed V and J ends, which lost 6 bases and 5 bases, there was a span of 15 bases. This CDR3 is 14 amino acids long. The germline V gene encodes CDR1 SNHLY and CDR2 FYNNEI. The DNA of the CDR3 is TGTGCCAGCAGAGCCGGGGGCTGGGAAGATACGCAGTATTTT. This translates into CASRAGGWEDTQYF.

This clonotype was seen more than once but under ten times. The chain has TRBV7-9 and TRBJ1-4; D unclear. Germline CDR1 SEHNR, CDR2 FQNEAQ (reference sequence). Between the trimmed V and J ends, which lost 3 bases and 3 bases, there was a span of 14 bases. The CDR3 loop spans 16 amino acids. The CDR3 DNA is TGTGCCAGCAGCTTCGTCCGGGAGGATGCTAATGAAAAACTGTTTTTT. Translated: CASSFVREDANEKLFF.

This clonotype occurred a few times. CDR3 amino acids: CASTHPSRIYGYTF. The CDR3 coding sequence is TGTGCCAGCACCCATCCGTCGAGGATTTACGGCTACACCTTC. This rearrangement joins TRBV7-9 to TRBJ1-2, with D unresolved. V was trimmed by 7 bases and J by 8 bases, leaving 20 bases between them. The CDR3 extends over 14 amino acids. CDR1 SEHNR and CDR2 FQNEAQ come from the germline V gene (reference sequence).

This clonotype was counted at least ten times. V usage is TRBV7-2 and J usage is TRBJ2-7; 11 bases are shared with TRBD1. CDR1 is SGHTA, CDR2 FQGNSA, per germline. The CDR3 runs to 16 residues. The J segment lost 3 bases and the V segment lost 6 bases, leaving 10 bases of the junction unmatched. The CDR3 sequence: CASSLYPGTGGYEQYF. CDR3 DNA: TGTGCCAGCAGTTTATATCCCGGGACAGGGGGCTACGAGCAGTACTTC.

This clonotype was observed a handful of times. The chain couples TRBV30 to TRBJ1-3; D perhaps matches TRBD1 (5 bases). Per germline, CDR1 GTSNPN and CDR2 SVGIG (reference sequence). The CDR3 has 15 residues. V gave up 0 bases and J gave up 0 bases, with 9 bases separating them. The CDR3 bases are TGTGCCTGGAGTGTAATGGGGGGCTCTGGAAACACCATATATTTT. It is translated as CAWSVMGGSGNTIYF.

This clonotype has a handful of counts. V usage is TRBV29-1 and J usage is TRBJ1-1; TRBD1 is a possible D gene (6 bases). CDR1 SQVTM and CDR2 ANQGSEA come from the germline V gene. The V end lost 7 bases, the J end lost 2 bases, and 11 bases lay between the germline ends. The CDR3 loop spans 12 amino acids. The chain's CDR3 is CSGGGGNTEAFF. The CDR3 DNA sequence: TGCAGCGGCGGGGGCGGCAACACTGAAGCTTTCTTT.

Ten or more counts support this clonotype. The chain couples TRBV7-2 to TRBJ2-2; possibly TRBD2 for D (5 bases). V lost 4 bases, J lost 2 bases, and 11 bases lay in between. CDR1 and CDR2 from the germline V gene are SGHTA and FQGNSA. This CDR3 is built from 15 residues. The CDR3 protein is CASSSTGLNTGELFF. The DNA of the CDR3 is TGTGCCAGCAGCTCTACTGGACTTAACACCGGGGAGCTGTTTTTT.

In the case of this clonotype: A read error may be the cause here, since a much bigger clone is one base away. This chain connects TRBV3-1 to TRBJ2-3, with 9 bases lining up with TRBD2. Germline values: CDR1 LGHDT, CDR2 YNNKEL (reference sequence). The CDR3 runs to 15 residues. Trimming removed 1 base from V and 5 bases from J; junction bases left unmatched: 4. CDR3 nucleotides: TGTGCCAGCAGCCAAGGCGGGGGGGGCGGAGATACGCAGTATTTT. This sequence encodes CASSQGGGGGDTQYF.

This clonotype was seen a few times. The V gene is TRBV18, the J gene TRBJ1-2; D call uncertain. Germline-derived CDR1 and CDR2 are KGHSH and LQKENI. The CDR3 is 15 amino acids. With 0 bases removed from V and 8 bases from J, the gap between germline ends came to 16 bases. The CDR3 protein is CASSPPSHLWQGYTF. Here the CDR3 DNA reads TGTGCCAGCTCACCACCTTCTCACCTATGGCAAGGCTACACCTTC.